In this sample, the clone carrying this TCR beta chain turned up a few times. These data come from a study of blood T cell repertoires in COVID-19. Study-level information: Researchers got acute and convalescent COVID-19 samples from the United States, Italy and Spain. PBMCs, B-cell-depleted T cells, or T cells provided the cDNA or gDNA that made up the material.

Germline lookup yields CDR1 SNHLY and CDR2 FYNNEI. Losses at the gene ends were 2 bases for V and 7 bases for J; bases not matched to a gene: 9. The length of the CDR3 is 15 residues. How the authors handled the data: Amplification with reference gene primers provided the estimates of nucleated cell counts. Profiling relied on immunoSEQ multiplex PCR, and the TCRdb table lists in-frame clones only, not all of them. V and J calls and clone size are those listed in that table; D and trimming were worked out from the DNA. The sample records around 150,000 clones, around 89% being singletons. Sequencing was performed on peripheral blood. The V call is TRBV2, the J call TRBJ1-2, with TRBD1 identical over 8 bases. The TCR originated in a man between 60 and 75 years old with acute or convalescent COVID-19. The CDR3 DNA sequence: TGTGCCAGCAGTGAACCGAGACAGGGGACGTTTGGCTACACCTTC. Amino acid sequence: CASSEPRQGTFGYTF.